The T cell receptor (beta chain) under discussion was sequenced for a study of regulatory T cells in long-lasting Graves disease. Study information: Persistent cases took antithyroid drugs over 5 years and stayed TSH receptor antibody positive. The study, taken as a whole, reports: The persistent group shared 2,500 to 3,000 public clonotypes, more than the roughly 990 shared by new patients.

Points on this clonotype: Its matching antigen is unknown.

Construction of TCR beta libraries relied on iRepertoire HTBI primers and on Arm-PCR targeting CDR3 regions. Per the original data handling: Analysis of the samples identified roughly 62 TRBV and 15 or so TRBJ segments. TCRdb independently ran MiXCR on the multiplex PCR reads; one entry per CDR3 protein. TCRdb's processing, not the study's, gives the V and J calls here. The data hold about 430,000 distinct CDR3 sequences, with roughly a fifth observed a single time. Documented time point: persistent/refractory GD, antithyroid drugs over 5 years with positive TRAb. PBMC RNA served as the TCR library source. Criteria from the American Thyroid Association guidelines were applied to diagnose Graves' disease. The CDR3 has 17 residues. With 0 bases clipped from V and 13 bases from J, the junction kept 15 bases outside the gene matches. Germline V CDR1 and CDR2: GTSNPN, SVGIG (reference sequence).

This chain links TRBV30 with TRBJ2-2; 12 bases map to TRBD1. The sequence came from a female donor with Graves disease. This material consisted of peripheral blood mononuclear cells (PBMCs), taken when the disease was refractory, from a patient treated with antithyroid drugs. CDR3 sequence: CAWSVLLGQGAGLGLFF. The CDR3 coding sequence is TGTGCCTGGAGTGTACTCTTGGGACAGGGGGCGGGATTGGGGCTGTTTTTT. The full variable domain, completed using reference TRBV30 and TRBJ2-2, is SQTIHQWPATLVQPVGSPLSLECTVEGTSNPNLYWYRQAAGRGLQLLFYSVGIGQISSEVPQNLSASRPQDRQFILSSKKLLLSDSGFYLCAWSVLLGQGAGLGLFFGEGSRLTVL.